The clone carrying this T cell receptor (beta chain) was picked up one time. The CDR3 consists of 18 residues. V lost 5 bases and J lost 5, with 25 bases in between. Per the germline V gene, CDR1 is LNHDA and CDR2 is SQIVND (reference sequence). The data were taken from a study of shared clonotypes between healthy human individuals. Across the study: The study drew on two women and three men aged 18 to 49 as donors.

The material for each subset, its genomic DNA, was split evenly across several immunoSEQ plates. Sequencing of unsorted PBMC DNA was carried out using ten immunoSEQ deep assay plates. Generated by immunoSEQ multiplex PCR, the TCRdb table keeps only in-frame clones and is missing some. The sample lists about 490,000 clones, around 80% occurring once. This sequence originates from a woman in her forties in good health. Some clones in this sample may be carry-over from other donors' samples. V usage is TRBV19 and J usage is TRBJ2-1; weak D call: TRBD2 (6 bases). Sequenced sample: PBMCs. CDR3 DNA: TGTGCCAGTAGTGCAGCCGTAGTGGGAGCGGGCATAAACAATGAGCAGTTCTTC. It codes for CASSAAVVGAGINNEQFF.